One and the same sample provided the 17 T cell receptor beta chains below, sequenced in a study of blood T cell repertoires in COVID-19. Clones were read by immunoSEQ multiplex PCR, and TCRdb kept only the in-frame ones, dropping some. This table has about 49,000 clones, around 86% appearing once. The sample was peripheral blood. All receptors come from a middle-aged man with active COVID-19.

This chain connects TRBV14 to TRBJ1-3; a possible D gene is TRBD1 (6 bases). Germline CDR1 SGHDN, CDR2 FVKESK. V lost 7 bases, J lost 0 bases, and 16 bases lay in between. CDR3 size: 16 residues. Here the CDR3 reads CASKKGDIYSGNTIYF. The DNA for the CDR3 is TGTGCCAGCAAAAAGGGGGACATCTACTCTGGAAACACCATATATTTT. Full variable domain (remainder filled in from reference TRBV14 and TRBJ1-3): EAGVTQFPSHSVIEKGQTVTLRCDPISGHDNLYWYRRVMGKEIKFLLHFVKESKQDESGMPNNRFLAERTGGTYSTLKVQPAELEDSGVYFCASKKGDIYSGNTIYFGEGSWLTVV.

This clone was recorded once. The J gene is TRBJ2-3, the V gene TRBV5-6; TRBD2 matches 13 bases. This CDR3 comprises 16 residues. Germline CDR1 reads SGHDT; CDR2 reads YYEEEE. V shed 3 bases and J 2 bases; nucleotides not matched to a gene: 3. DNA of the CDR3: TGTGCCAGCAGCTCCGGGACTAGCGGGGTCACAGATACGCAGTATTTT. This encodes CASSSGTSGVTDTQYF.

The rearrangement links TRBV7-9 to TRBJ1-1; a possible D gene is TRBD1 (5 bases). V shed 5 bases and J shed 0 bases, with 13 bases lying between them. The CDR3 length is 15 residues. CDR1 and CDR2 from the germline V gene are SEHNR and FQNEAQ (reference sequence). CDR3 in DNA: TGTGCCAGCAGCCATTCGGGAGGGGTGAACACTGAAGCTTTCTTT. The encoded protein is CASSHSGGVNTEAFF.

This chain joins TRBV29-1 and TRBJ1-1; 10 positions agree with TRBD1. Trimming at V came to 5 bases and at J to 5 bases, leaving 5 bases not matched to a gene. CDR3 length equals 13 residues. Per the germline V gene, CDR1 is SQVTM and CDR2 is ANQGSEA. This chain's CDR3 is CSVSGTGATEAFF. The CDR3 coding sequence is TGCAGCGTTTCCGGGACAGGGGCGACTGAAGCTTTCTTT.

This chain uses TRBV19 with TRBJ2-2, with 8 bases aligning to TRBD2. V lost 5 bases and J lost 2; bases outside the gene matches: 4. There are 15 residues in the CDR3. Germline CDR1 and CDR2: LNHDA and SQIVND (reference sequence). The CDR3 protein is CASSESGSNTGELFF. The CDR3 region has the DNA TGTGCCAGTAGTGAGAGCGGGAGCAACACCGGGGAGCTGTTTTTT. Full variable domain (outside the CDR3, taken from reference TRBV19 and TRBJ2-2): DGGITQSPKYLFRKEGQNVTLSCEQNLNHDAMYWYRQDPGQGLRLIYYSQIVNDFQKGDIAEGYSVSREKKESFPLTVTSAQKNPTAFYLCASSESGSNTGELFFGEGSRLTVL.

The chain carries TRBV5-6 and TRBJ2-1; possible D gene TRBD2, 5 bases. CDR3 length: 14 residues. Germline lookup yields CDR1 SGHDT and CDR2 YYEEEE. V lost 1 base and J 10 bases, leaving 15 bases between the germline ends. DNA of the CDR3: TGTGCCAGCAGCTTGAGAGGGCAATCAATGGAGCAGTTCTTC. Protein: CASSLRGQSMEQFF.

The rearrangement links TRBV9 to TRBJ2-1, with TRBD2 as a possible D gene (5 bases). V was shortened by 2 bases and J by 8 bases, with 17 bases between the two germline ends. CDR1 and CDR2 (germline): SGDLS, YYNGEE. The CDR3 is made up of 15 amino acids. CDR3 in amino acids: CASSVDRASFDEQFF. The CDR3 region has the DNA TGTGCCAGCAGCGTGGACCGCGCTAGCTTCGATGAGCAGTTCTTC.

This sequence joins TRBV5-5 and TRBJ1-2; the D is unclear. Germline V gene lookup returns CDR1 SGHKS and CDR2 YYEKEE (reference sequence). The CDR3 runs 13 residues. The V gene lost 1 base and the J gene lost 4 bases, with 8 bases spanning the gap. CDR3 in amino acids: CASSLTGIYGYTF. The CDR3 bases are TGTGCCAGCAGCTTGACGGGGATCTATGGCTACACCTTC.

The chain uses TRBV5-1 and TRBJ1-6; 9 bases are a match to TRBD1. Germline lookup yields CDR1 SGHRS and CDR2 YFSETQ. The ends lost 0 bases at V and 7 bases at J; junction bases unmatched: 5. There are 16 residues in the CDR3. In DNA form, the CDR3 reads TGCGCCAGCAGCTTGGGCCTGGGACAGGGAAATTCACCCCTCCACTTT. As protein: CASSLGLGQGNSPLHF.

This rearrangement joins TRBV28 to TRBJ1-3; 8 positions agree with TRBD1. Germline V CDR1 and CDR2: MDHEN, SYDVKM. This CDR3 contains 14 residues. Unmatched junction bases numbered 5, after V lost 3 bases and J lost 7 bases. Here the CDR3 reads CASSFGQGGNTIYF. In DNA form, the CDR3 reads TGTGCCAGCAGTTTCGGACAGGGCGGGAACACCATATATTTT.

The rearrangement joins TRBV11-2 to TRBJ2-7; TRBD1 agrees at 8 bases. CDR3 length: 13 residues. Per germline, CDR1 SGHAT and CDR2 FQNNGV. V lost 5 bases, J lost 2 bases, and 2 bases stayed unmatched. This CDR3 is CASSRGQAYEQYF. The CDR3 bases are TGTGCCAGCAGCCGGGGACAGGCCTACGAGCAGTACTTC.

This chain joins TRBV9 and TRBJ2-2; 7 bases agree with TRBD1. This CDR3 comprises 16 residues. The germline gives CDR1 SGDLS, CDR2 YYNGEE. V lost 4 bases, J lost 0 bases, and 6 bases stayed unmatched. The CDR3 DNA is TGTGCCAGCAGCCCCCGTGGGACAGCGAACACCGGGGAGCTGTTTTTT. Translated: CASSPRGTANTGELFF.

The chain recombines TRBV27 with TRBJ2-3; TRBD2 matches at 10 bases. Germline V gene data show CDR1 as MNHEY and CDR2 as SMNVEV (reference sequence). This CDR3 comprises 16 residues. V dropped 7 bases and J dropped 3; count of bases not matched to a gene: 10. In nucleotides, the CDR3 is TGTGCCAGCACCCTGGCTAGCGGGAGTGGGACAGATACGCAGTATTTT. This sequence encodes CASTLASGSGTDTQYF.

The chain has TRBV9 and TRBJ2-3; possible D gene TRBD2, 5 bases. With 4 bases removed from V and 0 bases from J, the gap between germline ends came to 18 bases. The CDR3 extends over 17 amino acids. Per the germline V gene, CDR1 is SGDLS and CDR2 is YYNGEE. The CDR3 reads CASSSAGNIPSTDTQYF. In nucleotides, the CDR3 is TGTGCCAGCAGCAGCGCGGGTAACATCCCTAGCACAGATACGCAGTATTTT. The full variable domain, with the rest looked up from reference TRBV9 and TRBJ2-3, is DSGVTQTPKHLITATGQRVTLRCSPRSGDLSVYWYQQSLDQGLQFLIQYYNGEERAKGNILERFSAQQFPDLHSELNLSSLELGDSALYFCASSSAGNIPSTDTQYFGPGTRLTVL.

This clone turned up a few times. J is TRBJ1-2 and V is TRBV3-1 (or the pseudogene TRBV3-2); 10 nucleotides line up with TRBD1. The junction had 6 bases not matched to a gene; V was cut back by 4 bases and J by 4 bases. The CDR3 consists of 15 residues. Germline lookup yields CDR1 LGHDT and CDR2 YNNKEL (reference sequence). CDR3 in amino acids: CASSLRTGGGYGYTF. Written as DNA, the CDR3 is TGTGCCAGCAGCCTCCGGACAGGGGGTGGCTATGGCTACACCTTC.

This clone was observed a few times. This CDR3 reads CASSPRGGGPSATQYF. DNA of the CDR3: TGTGCCAGCAGCCCCCGGGGCGGGGGCCCTTCGGCTACGCAGTATTTT. The chain carries TRBV3-1 (or the pseudogene TRBV3-2) and TRBJ2-3, with a weak D call TRBD2 (7 bases). This CDR3 is 16 amino acids long. Germline loops: CDR1 LGHDT, CDR2 YNNKEL (reference sequence). V gave up 4 bases and J gave up 8 bases, with 22 bases separating them.

This clone was recorded only once. The junction departs from germline at one end; a sequencing error may be responsible. The rearrangement joins TRBV12-5 to TRBJ1-4; D is unresolved. This CDR3 is built from 14 residues. The germline CDR1 and CDR2 sequences are LGHNT and FRNRAP. CDR3 nucleotide sequence: TGTGCTAGTGGCTTTAGACACATCGATCCTAGAGGGATTTTT. Translating it yields CASGFRHIDPRGIF.